Below are 16 T cell receptor beta chains sequenced from a single sample in a study of blood T cell repertoires in COVID-19. Clones were sequenced by immunoSEQ multiplex PCR, and TCRdb holds only the in-frame ones, with some missing. Among more than 45,000 clones listed, about four fifths were seen once. The sequencing input was peripheral blood. The receptors stem from a woman in her fifties or sixties with acute or convalescent COVID-19.

This clone was counted between two and nine times. V usage is TRBV27 and J usage is TRBJ1-2; TRBD1 might be the D (6 bases). CDR3 length: 13 amino acids. The V gene lost 5 bases and the J gene lost 6 bases, with 13 bases spanning the gap. CDR1 is MNHEY and CDR2 is SMNVEV in the germline V gene (reference sequence). In DNA, the CDR3 is TGTGCCAGCAGTACTCAGGGGTTAGATGGCTACACCTTC. Its translation: CASSTQGLDGYTF.

The chain couples TRBV9 to TRBJ1-4; 10 bases are a match to TRBD1. Germline-derived CDR1 and CDR2 are SGDLS and YYNGEE. The CDR3 covers 17 residues. V lost 2 bases to trimming and J lost 2 bases; unmatched junction nucleotides: 6. The CDR3 DNA sequence: TGTGCCAGCAGCGTCCGGGACAGGGGCTTTACTAATGAAAAACTGTTTTTT. Translation gives CASSVRDRGFTNEKLFF.

This chain joins TRBV24-1 and TRBJ1-1, with a possible D match to TRBD1 (5 bases). Trimming left V 0 bases short and J 10 bases short, with 8 bases between. Looked up from germline, CDR1 is KGHDR and CDR2 is SFDVKD. This CDR3 spans 12 amino acids. The CDR3 here is CATSDLKGIAFF. Here the CDR3 DNA reads TGTGCCACCAGTGATTTGAAGGGGATAGCTTTCTTT.

The chain joins TRBV7-8 to TRBJ1-6; 11 bases agree with TRBD1. Per germline, CDR1 SGHVS and CDR2 FQNEAQ. The CDR3 is made up of 15 amino acids. Trimming at V came to 1 base and at J to 14 bases, leaving 7 bases not matched to a gene. CDR3: CASSLGTGGTQALHF. CDR3 coding DNA: TGTGCCAGCAGCTTAGGGACAGGGGGCACCCAGGCCCTCCACTTT.

This chain joins TRBV30 and TRBJ2-3; D perhaps matches TRBD2 (7 bases). From germline, CDR1 is GTSNPN and CDR2 SVGIG (reference sequence). The CDR3 is 16 residues long. V gave up 0 bases and J gave up 4 bases, with 17 bases separating them. CDR3 sequence reads: CAWSVGGGAGADTQYF. The CDR3 DNA reads as TGTGCCTGGAGTGTAGGTGGGGGGGCAGGAGCAGATACGCAGTATTTT. The full variable domain, its missing parts supplied by reference TRBV30 and TRBJ2-3, is SQTIHQWPATLVQPVGSPLSLECTVEGTSNPNLYWYRQAAGRGLQLLFYSVGIGQISSEVPQNLSASRPQDRQFILSSKKLLLSDSGFYLCAWSVGGGAGADTQYFGPGTRLTVL.

The chain recombines TRBV11-2 with TRBJ2-6, with TRBD1 matching over 8 bases. J lost 4 bases, V lost 5 bases, and 10 bases had no gene match. Germline V gives CDR1 SGHAT, CDR2 FQNNGV. The CDR3 runs to 17 residues. The CDR3: CASSAPDRAGGANVLTF. CDR3 nucleotide sequence: TGTGCCAGCAGCGCACCGGACAGGGCAGGGGGGGCCAACGTCCTGACTTTC. Combining the CDR3 with reference TRBV11-2 and TRBJ2-6 gives the whole variable domain EAGVAQSPRYKIIEKRQSVAFWCNPISGHATLYWYQQILGQGPKLLIQFQNNGVVDDSQLPKDRFSAERLKGVDSTLKIQPAKLEDSAVYLCASSAPDRAGGANVLTFGAGSRLTVL.

The CDR3 sequence: CASSEAPEGAYNSPLHF. Written as DNA, the CDR3 is TGTGCCAGCAGTGAAGCGCCGGAAGGGGCCTATAATTCACCCCTCCACTTT. The rearrangement joins TRBV6-1 to TRBJ1-6, with D perhaps matching TRBD1 (5 bases). The CDR3 covers 17 residues. V was trimmed by 0 bases and J by 2 bases, leaving 11 bases between them. Germline V gene sequence: CDR1 MNHNS, CDR2 SASEGT.

This chain joins TRBV7-9 and TRBJ2-1, with D unclear. CDR1 is SEHNR and CDR2 is FQNEAQ in the germline V gene (reference sequence). V was pared by 1 base and J by 0 bases, with 7 bases between. The CDR3 runs to 15 residues. This CDR3 reads CASSLVSLSYNEQFF. CDR3 in DNA: TGTGCCAGCAGCTTAGTGAGTCTCTCCTACAATGAGCAGTTCTTC. Based on the CDR3 plus reference TRBV7-9 and TRBJ2-1, the full variable domain is DTGVSQNPRHKITKRGQNVTFRCDPISEHNRLYWYRQTLGQGPEFLTYFQNEAQLEKSRLLSDRFSAERPKGSFSTLEIQRTEQGDSAMYLCASSLVSLSYNEQFFGPGTRLTVL.

This chain links TRBV7-3 with TRBJ1-1, with 8 bases that match TRBD1. Per the germline V gene, CDR1 is SGHTA and CDR2 is FQGTGA. V lost 6 bases to trimming and J lost 6 bases; unmatched junction nucleotides: 6. The CDR3 length is 13 residues. The CDR3 sequence: CASSVQGGAEAFF. DNA of the CDR3: TGTGCCAGCAGTGTACAGGGGGGCGCTGAAGCTTTCTTT.

For this clone: A junction end diverges from the germline sequence, so it may reflect a read error. This rearrangement joins TRBV19 to TRBJ1-5; 7 bases are a match to TRBD1. The germline V gene has CDR1 LNHDA and CDR2 SQIVND (reference sequence). The CDR3 consists of 18 residues. In DNA, the CDR3 is TGTGCCAGTAGTTTAGACAGGGAAGGTGGGAAGAACAATCAGCCCCAGCATTTT. Translating it yields CASSLDREGGKNNQPQHF.

This clone came up a few times. The V call is TRBV2, the J call TRBJ2-1; 7 nucleotides match TRBD1. V dropped 7 bases and J dropped 6; count of bases not matched to a gene: 6. This CDR3 contains 13 residues. Germline lookup yields CDR1 SNHLY and CDR2 FYNNEI. For the CDR3, the DNA is TGTGCCAGCACCCTAGACAGGGCCAATGAGCAGTTCTTC. Residues: CASTLDRANEQFF.

V gene TRBV29-1 combines with J gene TRBJ2-7; no firm D call. V lost 3 bases and J lost 0, with 12 bases in between. The CDR3 contains 14 residues. CDR1 and CDR2 (germline): SQVTM, ANQGSEA. In DNA, the CDR3 is TGCAGCGTTGAGATTCCGCGAGGCTCCTACGAGCAGTACTTC. Translation: CSVEIPRGSYEQYF.

The J gene is TRBJ2-3, the V gene TRBV18, with 7 bases matching TRBD2. There are 14 residues in the CDR3. Germline V CDR1 and CDR2: KGHSH, LQKENI. J gave up 6 bases and V 3 bases, and 6 bases lay outside the gene matches. CDR3 sequence reads: CASSPTSRRDTQYF. The CDR3 DNA follows: TGTGCCAGCTCACCGACTAGCCGGAGGGATACGCAGTATTTT.

V usage is TRBV27 and J usage is TRBJ1-1, with TRBD1 matching over 7 bases. The trim removed 3 bases at V and 0 bases at J, leaving 1 base unmatched. The CDR3 has 14 residues. Looked up from germline, CDR1 is MNHEY and CDR2 is SMNVEV (reference sequence). The CDR3: CASSLTGLNTEAFF. The CDR3 DNA follows: TGTGCCAGCAGTTTGACAGGGTTGAACACTGAAGCTTTCTTT.

This clone was picked up a small number of times. The chain uses TRBV19 and TRBJ1-5; possibly TRBD1 for D (6 bases). This CDR3 is built from 12 residues. Germline-derived CDR1 and CDR2 are LNHDA and SQIVND (reference sequence). Trimming cost V 4 bases and J 9 bases, with 10 bases left between them. The CDR3 region has the DNA TGTGCCAGTAGTACTTTGACAGGGCCCCAGCATTTT. It is translated as CASSTLTGPQHF.

This clone came up once. The rearrangement uses TRBV5-1 and TRBJ1-1; 7 bases match TRBD1. This CDR3 comprises 15 residues. With V trimmed by 0 bases and J by 4 bases, 6 bases remained unmatched. In germline, CDR1 is SGHRS, CDR2 YFSETQ. CDR3 amino acids: CASSLVNRGATEAFF. The CDR3 nucleotides read TGCGCCAGCAGCTTGGTTAACAGGGGCGCCACTGAAGCTTTCTTT.